The present T cell receptor beta chain was sequenced within a study of blood T cell repertoires in COVID-19. For the study at large: Some COVID-19 samples were acute and others convalescent; all came from the United States, Italy and Spain.

While infection was still active, Seattle patients were enrolled and then followed longitudinally. Clones were sequenced by immunoSEQ multiplex PCR, and TCRdb holds only the in-frame ones, with some missing. This sample yields over 85,000 clones, of which around 90% are seen a single time; approximately 2% belongs to the top ten. Germline V lookup: CDR1 MNHNS, CDR2 SASEGT. The CDR3 is 15 amino acids. J gave up 4 bases and V 1 base, and 4 bases lay outside the gene matches. This TCR derives from a woman between 45 and 60 years old with COVID-19, enrolled during active disease. Material: peripheral blood. The V call is TRBV6-1, the J call TRBJ2-1, with 7 nucleotides matching TRBD2. For the CDR3, the DNA is TGTGCCAGCAGTGAAGGAAATAGCGGGTACAATGAGCAGTTCTTC. Residues: CASSEGNSGYNEQFF.